This is a list of T cell receptor beta chains from one sample in a study of blood T cell repertoires in COVID-19. Assay used: immunoSEQ multiplex PCR; TCRdb lists only in-frame clones, some missing. The sample yields 250,000 to 400,000 clones, roughly 87% seen once. The sample was peripheral blood. Receptors were obtained from a man over 45 with active or convalescent COVID-19. Both conserved end residues are part of each CDR3. The D gene is left open where the match is weak. Clone size is given for some rows only: seen once, a few or many times, or a class if the clone is expanded.

j_call clone_size d_call v_call cdr3_aa cdr3_nt
TRBJ1-3 - TRBD1 TRBV9 CASSIGQAGNTIYF TGTGCCAGCAGCATCGGACAGGCTGGAAACACCATATATTTT
TRBJ2-1 - TRBD1 TRBV25-1 CASSELYRGKFF TGTGCCAGCAGTGAATTGTACAGGGGAAAGTTCTTC
TRBJ1-2 - - TRBV7-2 CASSLKGSGSHGYTF TGTGCCAGCAGCTTAAAGGGGTCAGGGTCTCATGGCTACACCTTC
TRBJ1-2 - - TRBV23-1 CASGPGDTANYGYTF TGCGCCAGCGGCCCAGGGGACACCGCTAACTATGGCTACACCTTC
TRBJ1-2 - TRBD1 TRBV5-5 CASSPSDREVNYGYTF TGTGCCAGCAGCCCATCCGACAGGGAGGTTAACTATGGCTACACCTTC
TRBJ2-7 - - TRBV5-1 CASSLDPSAQQYF TGCGCCAGCAGCTTGGACCCCAGCGCGCAGCAGTACTTC
TRBJ1-2 - TRBD1 TRBV5-6 CASSLAPGQEIYGYTF TGTGCCAGCAGCTTGGCCCCGGGACAGGAGATCTATGGCTACACCTTC
TRBJ1-5 - - TRBV19 CASSIQGGSNQPQHF TGTGCCAGTAGTATACAGGGCGGATCCAATCAGCCCCAGCATTTT
TRBJ2-5 - TRBD2 TRBV4-3 CASSQDGAGGEETQYF TGCGCCAGCAGCCAAGATGGAGCGGGAGGGGAAGAGACCCAGTACTTC
TRBJ1-4 - TRBD1 TRBV2 CASSQLDRAYEKLFF TGTGCCAGCAGCCAATTGGACAGGGCCTATGAAAAACTGTTTTTT
TRBJ2-1 - - TRBV18 CASSPPPSSYNEQFF TGTGCCAGCTCACCACCCCCCAGCTCCTACAATGAGCAGTTCTTC
TRBJ1-6 - - TRBV11-2 CASSLGAVRENSPLHF TGTGCCAGCAGCTTAGGGGCAGTCCGGGAGAATTCACCCCTCCACTTT
TRBJ2-7 - TRBD1 TRBV6-5 CASSVDRGRQYF TGTGCCAGCAGCGTTGACAGGGGAAGGCAGTACTTC
TRBJ2-4 - TRBD2 TRBV7-9 CASSPRTSGVKNIQYF TGTGCCAGCAGCCCCCGGACTAGCGGGGTCAAAAACATTCAGTACTTC
TRBJ1-5 - TRBD1 TRBV5-5 CASSAGQPYQPQHF TGTGCCAGCAGCGCGGGACAGCCTTATCAGCCCCAGCATTTT
TRBJ2-1 - - TRBV12-3/TRBV12-4 CASSLSPNEQFF TGTGCCAGCAGCTTAAGCCCCAATGAGCAGTTCTTC
TRBJ2-5 - TRBD1 TRBV6-6 CASSYSGTGGETQYF TGTGCCAGCAGTTACTCCGGGACAGGGGGAGAGACCCAGTACTTC
TRBJ2-1 - - TRBV7-2 CASSGGQSSYNEQFF TGTGCCAGCAGCGGAGGTCAGAGCTCCTACAATGAGCAGTTCTTC
TRBJ2-5 - TRBD1 TRBV2 CAGQNRGIQTQYF TGTGCCGGACAAAACAGGGGAATACAGACCCAGTACTTC
TRBJ1-5 - - TRBV27 CASSPSPHSQPQHF TGTGCCAGCAGTCCCTCCCCACACAGTCAGCCCCAGCATTTT
TRBJ2-1 - TRBD2 TRBV7-3 CASSPLLAGGLDEQFF TGTGCCAGCAGCCCGCTGCTAGCGGGGGGTCTCGATGAGCAGTTCTTC
TRBJ1-1 once - TRBV20-1 CSVGHTEAFF TGCAGTGTGGGGCACACTGAAGCTTTCTTT
TRBJ2-7 - - TRBV2 CASSDFSRDGGGEQYF TGTGCCAGCAGTGATTTTAGTCGGGACGGGGGAGGCGAGCAGTACTTC
TRBJ2-3 once - TRBV5-1 CASSSRGAVTDTQYF TGCGCCAGCAGCTCCAGGGGGGCGGTGACAGATACGCAGTATTTT
TRBJ1-2 - - TRBV6-6 CASSPRERDGYTF TGTGCCAGCAGTCCTAGGGAGCGGGATGGCTACACCTTC
TRBJ2-1 - TRBD1 TRBV19 CASSKKQGDEQFF TGTGCCAGTAGCAAAAAACAGGGGGATGAGCAGTTCTTC
TRBJ2-1 - TRBD2 TRBV5-6 CASSVIAGESYNEQFF TGTGCCAGCAGCGTGATAGCGGGAGAGTCCTACAATGAGCAGTTCTTC
TRBJ1-4 - - TRBV7-2 CASSSGSEKLFF TGTGCCAGCAGCAGCGGGTCTGAAAAACTGTTTTTT
TRBJ1-6 - - TRBV6-1 CASSEAKRGRSPLHF TGTGCCAGCAGTGAAGCGAAAAGGGGAAGATCACCCCTCCACTTT
TRBJ1-2 few - TRBV28 CASSFSGGYYGYTF TGTGCCAGCAGTTTCTCTGGGGGCTACTATGGCTACACCTTC
TRBJ1-2 - TRBD1 TRBV7-2 CASSSRQGWYGYTF TGTGCCAGCAGCTCACGACAGGGTTGGTATGGCTACACCTTC
TRBJ1-1 - - TRBV19 CASRDLLNTEAFF TGTGCCAGTAGGGACTTACTGAACACTGAAGCTTTCTTT
TRBJ2-1 - TRBD2 TRBV18 CASSARSGEGPPQFF TGTGCCAGCTCAGCCCGTAGCGGGGAGGGCCCGCCGCAGTTCTTC